This passage covers 24 T cell receptor beta chains from one sample sequenced in a study of T cell changes during pregnancy in multiple sclerosis (dated 2019 in TCRdb). Libraries came from the immunoSEQ multiplex PCR assay. Imported from immuneACCESS, the table was reduced by TCRdb to in-frame sequences with V and J called. These copies leave out some clones; in studies compared against another copy, an unresolved V gene accounts for under half, and the cause of the remainder is not known. The sample table shows about 50,000 clones, and about 90% are seen once. Clones ranked in the top ten supply over 0.55% of the sample. The starting material was CD4+ T cells from peripheral blood mononuclear cells, obtained after pregnancy. Receptors originate from a female donor with multiple sclerosis, enrolled in a pregnancy study.

This clone was detected once. The chain combines TRBV19 with TRBJ2-5; TRBD2 agrees at 11 bases. Germline assignment: CDR1 LNHDA and CDR2 SQIVND (reference sequence). This CDR3 contains 18 residues. Germline trimming cut 4 bases from V and 4 bases from J; bases unmatched to any gene: 14. The CDR3 loop is CASSTPPLIAGGPETQYF. DNA for the CDR3: TGTGCCAGTAGTACCCCCCCCCTAATAGCGGGAGGGCCAGAGACCCAGTACTTC.

This chain links TRBV19 with TRBJ2-2; D is unresolved. Looked up from germline, CDR1 is LNHDA and CDR2 is SQIVND (reference sequence). This CDR3 is 11 amino acids long. V was clipped by 8 bases and J by 3 bases, with 4 bases between them. The CDR3 sequence is CASLDTGELFF. CDR3 nucleotide sequence: TGTGCCAGTTTAGACACCGGGGAGCTGTTTTTT.

This clone was picked up one time. V and J are TRBV5-4 and TRBJ1-3; D might be TRBD1 (6 bases). Looked up from germline, CDR1 is SGHNT and CDR2 is YYREEE (reference sequence). CDR3 length equals 15 residues. Trimming left V 1 base short and J 3 bases short, with 11 bases between. The CDR3 reads CASSLSGGSGNTIYF. CDR3 nucleotides: TGTGCCAGCAGCTTGAGCGGGGGCAGTGGAAACACCATATATTTT.

The rearrangement joins TRBV18 to TRBJ2-7; a weak D match, TRBD1 (6 bases). Trimming shortened V by 3 bases and J by 4 bases, and 13 bases separated the two germline ends. The CDR3 contains 14 residues. Germline assignment: CDR1 KGHSH and CDR2 LQKENI. CDR3 amino acids: CASSPKGDGYEQYF. CDR3 sequence (DNA): TGTGCCAGCTCACCGAAGGGGGACGGATACGAGCAGTACTTC. Full variable domain (outside the CDR3, taken from reference TRBV18 and TRBJ2-7): NAGVMQNPRHLVRRRGQEARLRCSPMKGHSHVYWYRQLPEEGLKFMVYLQKENIIDESGMPKERFSAEFPKEGPSILRIQQVVRGDSAAYFCASSPKGDGYEQYFGPGTRLTVT.

The gene calls are TRBV6-5 and TRBJ1-4, with 8 bases that match TRBD1. V lost 5 bases to trimming and J lost 5 bases; unmatched junction nucleotides: 7. This CDR3 is 15 amino acids long. Germline CDR1 and CDR2: MNHEY and SVGAGI. This CDR3 reads CASSRNRGSNEKLFF. The CDR3 region has the DNA TGTGCCAGCAGTAGAAACAGGGGGTCAAATGAAAAACTGTTTTTT.

The CDR3 loop reads CASSSGLAGVGTQYF. The CDR3 nucleotides are TGTGCCAGCAGTAGCGGACTAGCGGGAGTGGGGACCCAGTACTTC. The chain combines TRBV7-9 with TRBJ2-5, with 13 bases lining up with TRBD2. In germline, CDR1 is SEHNR, CDR2 FQNEAQ (reference sequence). The CDR3 is 15 residues long. Trimming cost V 6 bases and J 7 bases; bases outside gene matches: 8. Based on the CDR3 plus reference TRBV7-9 and TRBJ2-5, the full variable domain is DTGVSQNPRHKITKRGQNVTFRCDPISEHNRLYWYRQTLGQGPEFLTYFQNEAQLEKSRLLSDRFSAERPKGSFSTLEIQRTEQGDSAMYLCASSSGLAGVGTQYFGPGTRLLVL.

The rearrangement links TRBV19 to TRBJ2-3, with D possibly being TRBD1 (5 bases). Trimming cost V 6 bases and J 3 bases, with 7 bases left between them. Germline V CDR1 and CDR2: LNHDA, SQIVND (reference sequence). The CDR3 loop spans 12 amino acids. The CDR3 coding sequence is TGTGCCAGTAGCCAGGGAACAGATACGCAGTATTTT. Its translation: CASSQGTDTQYF.

This clone has a handful of counts. V and J are TRBV19 and TRBJ1-1; D ambiguous. Germline V lookup: CDR1 LNHDA, CDR2 SQIVND (reference sequence). V was pared by 5 bases and J by 7 bases, with 11 bases between. The CDR3 totals 12 residues. In nucleotides, the CDR3 is TGTGCCAGTAGTCCCCAAACGGGTGAAGCTTTCTTT. Its translation: CASSPQTGEAFF.

The chain carries TRBV7-6 and TRBJ2-2; D is undetermined. The CDR3 contains 14 residues. Trimming pared 1 base from V and 2 bases from J, leaving 5 bases between. Germline assignment: CDR1 SGHVS and CDR2 FNYEAQ. The CDR3 is CASSLGSNTGELFF. The CDR3 nucleotides are TGTGCCAGCAGCTTAGGCAGTAACACCGGGGAGCTGTTTTTT.

This clone was detected only once. J is TRBJ1-3 and V is TRBV11-2; TRBD1 aligns across 9 bases. J lost 4 bases, V lost 5 bases, and 6 bases had no gene match. Germline values: CDR1 SGHAT, CDR2 FQNNGV. This CDR3 region has 15 residues. For the CDR3, the DNA is TGTGCCAGCAGCCTTGCTACAGGGGGCGGAAACACCATATATTTT. It is translated as CASSLATGGGNTIYF.

The chain uses TRBV6-5 and TRBJ1-6; TRBD1 agrees at 9 bases. The CDR3 spans 15 residues. Germline CDR1 and CDR2: MNHEY and SVGAGI. Germline trimming cut 5 bases from V and 11 bases from J; bases unmatched to any gene: 10. The chain's CDR3 is CASSPTGTGSAPLHF. In DNA form, the CDR3 reads TGTGCCAGCAGTCCCACCGGGACAGGGAGTGCACCCCTCCACTTT.

The rearrangement links TRBV5-6 to TRBJ2-2, with TRBD2 as a possible D gene (6 bases). The CDR3 has 15 residues. V gave up 3 bases and J gave up 7 bases, with 16 bases separating them. Germline V gene data show CDR1 as SGHDT and CDR2 as YYEEEE. CDR3 amino acids: CASSWRVVRGGELFF. In DNA form, the CDR3 reads TGTGCCAGCAGCTGGAGGGTCGTGAGAGGCGGGGAGCTGTTTTTT.

The chain employs TRBV28 and TRBJ2-7; no firm D call. The CDR3 extends over 13 amino acids. In germline, CDR1 is MDHEN, CDR2 SYDVKM. The ends were cut back, 6 bases at V and 4 bases at J, with 13 bases in the middle. CDR3 DNA sequence: TGTGCCAGCAGCAAATACCCCGGGTACGAGCAGTACTTC. Its protein is CASSKYPGYEQYF.

This chain links TRBV2 with TRBJ2-7; 12 nucleotides agree with TRBD1. The CDR3 is made up of 17 amino acids. The ends lost 2 bases at V and 7 bases at J; junction bases unmatched: 12. Looked up from germline, CDR1 is SNHLY and CDR2 is FYNNEI. The CDR3 coding sequence is TGTGCCAGCAGTGAAACAAGGACGGGACAGGGGGCCAGAGAGCAGTACTTC. Its protein is CASSETRTGQGAREQYF.

V is TRBV5-1 and J is TRBJ2-7, with 9 bases lining up with TRBD1. Germline V gene sequence: CDR1 SGHRS, CDR2 YFSETQ. Losses at the gene ends were 1 base for V and 4 bases for J; bases not matched to a gene: 3. This CDR3 spans 14 amino acids. The CDR3 nucleotides read TGCGCCAGCAGCTTGACAGGGGGCCAATACGAGCAGTACTTC. This encodes CASSLTGGQYEQYF.

This sequence joins TRBV28 and TRBJ2-2; no firm D call. The germline CDR1 and CDR2 sequences are MDHEN and SYDVKM. Trimming pared 4 bases from V and 1 base from J, leaving 7 bases between. The CDR3 is 14 residues long. The CDR3 DNA is TGTGCCAGCAGTTACGGCGGGAACACCGGGGAGCTGTTTTTT. Protein sequence: CASSYGGNTGELFF. Drawing the rest from reference TRBV28 and TRBJ2-2, the complete variable domain is DVKVTQSSRYLVKRTGEKVFLECVQDMDHENMFWYRQDPGLGLRLIYFSYDVKMKEKGDIPEGYSVSREKKERFSLILESASTNQTSMYLCASSYGGNTGELFFGEGSRLTVL.

The chain employs TRBV25-1 and TRBJ2-5; D is possibly TRBD1 (5 bases). V was trimmed by 4 bases and J by 5 bases, leaving 17 bases between them. Germline-derived CDR1 and CDR2 are MGHDK and SYGVNS. CDR3 size: 15 residues. This CDR3 is CASSVRAGPGETQYF. CDR3 coding DNA: TGTGCCAGCAGTGTAAGGGCAGGGCCTGGGGAGACCCAGTACTTC.

The V and J genes are TRBV6-5 and TRBJ1-2; tentative D call: TRBD1 (6 bases). CDR1 MNHEY and CDR2 SVGAGI come from the germline V gene. CDR3 length: 14 residues. V was cut by 6 bases and J by 7 bases, with 18 bases left in between. The CDR3 DNA is TGTGCCAGCAGAGTCTTACAGGGAAGAGCTGGCTACACCTTC. Translated: CASRVLQGRAGYTF.

On this clone itself: This sample also contains other DNA sequences that code for the same CDR3. The J gene is TRBJ2-7, the V gene TRBV29-1; no reliable D call. Germline values: CDR1 SQVTM, CDR2 ANQGSEA. CDR3 length: 11 amino acids. V lost 4 bases and J 3 bases, leaving 7 bases between the germline ends. Here the CDR3 DNA reads TGCAGCGTTGTCTCGGGCTACGAGCAGTACTTC. This codes for CSVVSGYEQYF.

The rearrangement links TRBV7-2 to TRBJ1-5; possibly TRBD1 for D (6 bases). Germline lookup yields CDR1 SGHTA and CDR2 FQGNSA. V was trimmed by 0 bases and J by 6 bases, leaving 12 bases between them. CDR3 length: 15 amino acids. This CDR3 is CASSLAGGQGQPQHF. CDR3 in DNA: TGTGCCAGCAGCTTAGCGGGGGGGCAGGGTCAGCCCCAGCATTTT.

The chain has TRBV6-6 and TRBJ1-1; D ambiguous. Germline CDR1 and CDR2: MNHNY and SVGAGI (reference sequence). V shed 7 bases and J shed 1 base, with 10 bases lying between them. The CDR3 is made up of 13 amino acids. Here the CDR3 reads CASNPRGNTEAFF. The CDR3 nucleotides are TGTGCCAGCAACCCGAGAGGGAACACTGAAGCTTTCTTT.

This clone was seen just once. The chain links TRBV4-3 to TRBJ2-7; TRBD1 matches 9 bases. This CDR3 is built from 15 residues. CDR1 and CDR2 (germline): LGHNA, YSLEER. The V gene end was trimmed by 0 bases and the J gene end by 7 bases; junction bases not matched to a gene: 7. CDR3 DNA: TGCGCCAGCAGCCAAGAAACAGGGGGCACGGGGGAGCAGTACTTC. This codes for CASSQETGGTGEQYF.

The chain couples TRBV9 to TRBJ1-1; a possible D gene is TRBD1 (5 bases). This CDR3 is built from 15 residues. Germline CDR1 SGDLS, CDR2 YYNGEE. V was shortened by 1 base and J by 6 bases, with 16 bases between the two germline ends. In nucleotides, the CDR3 is TGTGCCAGCAGCGTAATCGCAGGGATCGGCGCTGAAGCTTTCTTT. As protein: CASSVIAGIGAEAFF.

J is TRBJ2-5 and V is TRBV5-1; 8 bases fit TRBD2. Germline trimming cut 1 base from V and 1 base from J; bases unmatched to any gene: 3. The CDR3 consists of 15 residues. Germline-derived CDR1 and CDR2 are SGHRS and YFSETQ. Here the CDR3 DNA reads TGCGCCAGCAGCTTGACTAGCGGCCCCCAAGAGACCCAGTACTTC. It translates to CASSLTSGPQETQYF.